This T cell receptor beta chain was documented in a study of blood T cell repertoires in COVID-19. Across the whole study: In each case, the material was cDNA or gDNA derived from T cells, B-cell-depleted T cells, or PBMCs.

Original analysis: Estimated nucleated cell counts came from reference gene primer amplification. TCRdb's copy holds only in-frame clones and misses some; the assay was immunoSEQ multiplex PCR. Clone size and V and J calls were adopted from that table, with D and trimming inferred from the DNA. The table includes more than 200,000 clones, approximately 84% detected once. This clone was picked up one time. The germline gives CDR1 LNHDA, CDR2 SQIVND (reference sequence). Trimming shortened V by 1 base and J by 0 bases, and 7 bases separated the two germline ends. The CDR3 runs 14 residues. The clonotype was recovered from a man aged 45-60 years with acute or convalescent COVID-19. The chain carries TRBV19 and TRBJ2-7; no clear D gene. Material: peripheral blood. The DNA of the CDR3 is TGTGCCAGTAGTATAGGAGTAATCTCCTACGAGCAGTACTTC. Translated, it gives CASSIGVISYEQYF.